The TCR beta chain described here comes from a study of T cell responses to AZD1222 COVID-19 vaccine. Study-wide points: Just six or seven AZD1222 recipients tested seropositive at baseline.

A remark on this clone: The antigen is unknown.

Sequencing used immunoSEQ multiplex PCR; TCRdb keeps in-frame clones, though not all of them. The profile shows under 150,000 clones, 75% to 85% of them singletons. Second-dose schedules of about 4 or about 12 weeks were combined. Trimming cost V 0 bases and J 1 base, with 18 bases left between them. The CDR3 totals 17 residues. Germline CDR1 and CDR2: GTSNPN and SVGIG (reference sequence). V and J are TRBV30 and TRBJ1-1; possibly TRBD1 for D (6 bases). The TCR originated in an adult who received the AZD1222 COVID-19 vaccine. The starting material was peripheral blood, obtained 28 days after the second AZD1222 dose. The CDR3, as DNA: TGTGCCTGGAGTGTATGGGGGCCCACCGTCCAGAACACTGAAGCTTTCTTT. This gives the protein CAWSVWGPTVQNTEAFF.